This T cell receptor beta chain was observed in a study of naive and memory T cell subsets. General study results and limits: Clonotypes here are unpaired alpha or beta chain sequences.

The CDR3 extends over 13 amino acids. The V end was cut by 11 bases, the J end by 4 bases, with 17 bases between. CDR1 is MNHNY and CDR2 is SVGAGI in the germline V gene (reference sequence). An equimolar mix of two oligonucleotides served as the beta constant-region primer for TRBC1 and TRBC2. TCRdb independently ran MiXCR on the UMI-ligation and nested PCR reads; one entry per CDR3 protein. The table shows 25,000 to 30,000 distinct CDR3 sequences, with about 10% occurring only once. This clonotype was recorded at least ten times. Its specificity is not known. Alpha and beta libraries were amplified separately from the second PCR onward. Cells stained for CD3, CD4, CD8, CD45RA, CD27 and viability were sorted into four CD45RA/CD27 subsets.

The sequenced material came from effector memory CD4+ T cells from blood. The subset is: effector memory, CD45RA- CD27-. The chain uses TRBV6-6 and TRBJ1-2, with D unclear. The clonotype was recovered from a human donor in good health. DNA of the CDR3: TGTGCCGCACGGATCAGGAGGAGCTATGGCTACACCTTC. Translated, it gives CAARIRRSYGYTF.